These T cell receptor beta chains were read from a single sample in a study of naive and memory T cell subsets. In TCRdb, the UMI-ligation and nested PCR reads were re-called with MiXCR into one record per CDR3 protein. Of approximately 150,000 distinct CDR3 sequences listed, approximately 22% are singletons. Sample: naive CD4+ T cells from blood. The receptors were gathered from a human donor in good health. Both conserved end residues are part of each CDR3. Each record gives: clone size, J gene, V gene, D gene, CDR3 protein, CDR3 DNA. D genes are given only for firm matches. Clone size is not always given. Where it is, it says once, few, many or a class for expanded clones.

- TRBJ2-1 TRBV6-2/TRBV6-3 TRBD1 CASRETGGIDNEQFF TGTGCCAGCAGGGAAACAGGGGGGATCGACAATGAGCAGTTCTTC
- TRBJ1-3 TRBV12-3/TRBV12-4 - CASSSLGNTIYF TGTGCCAGCAGTTCTCTTGGAAACACCATATATTTT
few TRBJ2-3 TRBV6-5 - CASSYGFTDTQYF TGTGCCAGCAGTTACGGGTTCACAGATACGCAGTATTTT
- TRBJ2-1 TRBV4-1 - CASSQPRSMSYNEQFF TGCGCCAGCAGTCAACCTAGGTCAATGTCCTACAATGAGCAGTTCTTC
- TRBJ2-6 TRBV9 - CASRKGGGGSGANVLTF TGTGCCAGCAGGAAAGGAGGGGGTGGGTCTGGGGCCAACGTCCTGACTTTC
few TRBJ2-1 TRBV29-1 TRBD2 CSAGRLAGDRAYNEQFF TGCAGCGCCGGTAGACTAGCGGGAGATAGGGCCTACAATGAGCAGTTCTTC
- TRBJ2-7 TRBV28 - CASNPLVGEQYF TGTGCCAGCAATCCACTTGTCGGCGAGCAGTACTTC
- TRBJ2-1 TRBV5-4 - CASSLGVSSYNEQFF TGTGCCAGCAGCTTGGGGGTGAGCTCCTACAATGAGCAGTTCTTC
- TRBJ2-3 TRBV3-1 - CASSRTATDTQYF TGTGCCAGCAGCCGGACTGCCACAGATACGCAGTATTTT
- TRBJ2-1 TRBV19 TRBD2 CASRGLAVNEQFF TGTGCCAGTAGGGGGCTAGCGGTGAATGAGCAGTTCTTC
few TRBJ2-7 TRBV25-1 - CASSVQASLGGEQYF TGTGCCAGCAGTGTCCAGGCCTCTCTGGGAGGCGAGCAGTACTTC
few TRBJ2-7 TRBV19 - CASKRGSGNEQYF TGTGCCAGTAAACGGGGAAGTGGCAACGAGCAGTACTTC
- TRBJ1-1 TRBV6-6 - CASSPLGKGSAEAFF TGTGCCAGCAGCCCCCTGGGGAAGGGTAGCGCTGAAGCTTTCTTT
few TRBJ2-7 TRBV5-1 - CASSLDGRPYEQYF TGCGCCAGCAGCTTGGACGGGAGACCCTACGAGCAGTACTTC
many TRBJ1-1 TRBV28 TRBD1 CASSTRDRGREAFF TGTGCCAGCAGCACCCGGGACAGGGGGAGGGAAGCTTTCTTT
many TRBJ2-3 TRBV20-1 - CSAPQGQITDTQYF TGCAGTGCCCCACAGGGCCAAATCACAGATACGCAGTATTTT
- TRBJ2-7 TRBV9 TRBD2 CASSVATGGNYEQYF TGTGCCAGCAGCGTAGCTACGGGGGGGAACTACGAGCAGTACTTC